The 3 T cell receptor beta chains below come from one sample, sequenced in a study of blood T cells in healthy people across ages. For the second PCR, which ran for 7 to 11 cycles, a sample-barcoded 5' primer and a J-beta primer mix were used. From the 5' RACE reads, TCRdb called clonotypes with MiXCR, one entry per CDR3 protein. The sample holds hundreds of thousands of distinct CDR3 sequences; 20% to 30% are singletons and the top ten take 9% to 9.5%. These data were also reused for a study on T cells of mothers and their children.

Sample: blood. The receptors stem from a boy younger than 18 in good health.

The rearrangement joins TRBV20-1 to TRBJ2-3, with 11 bases identical to TRBD2. Germline V CDR1 and CDR2: DFQATT, SNEGSKA (reference sequence). This CDR3 comprises 15 residues. With V trimmed by 4 bases and J by 3 bases, 6 bases remained unmatched. This CDR3 is CSANLGLAGTDTQYF. In DNA form, the CDR3 reads TGCAGTGCTAATTTAGGACTAGCGGGTACAGATACGCAGTATTTT.

This clonotype was observed a handful of times. V and J are TRBV11-1 and TRBJ2-1; a possible D gene is TRBD2 (6 bases). The CDR3 sequence is 15 residues long. Trimming cost V 5 bases and J 7 bases, with 18 bases left between them. CDR1 and CDR2 from the germline V gene are SGHAT and FQDESV (reference sequence). CDR3 bases: TGTGCCAGCAGCATCATCGGGGCCCGGGAGAATGAGCAGTTCTTC. It specifies CASSIIGARENEQFF.

This sequence joins TRBV9 and TRBJ2-3; 7 bases match TRBD1. Unmatched junction bases numbered 8, after V lost 3 bases and J lost 1 base. Germline CDR1 and CDR2: SGDLS and YYNGEE. This CDR3 is built from 16 residues. Here the CDR3 reads CASSGRGGAGTDTQYF. The CDR3 DNA is TGTGCCAGCAGCGGACGAGGGGGCGCCGGCACAGATACGCAGTATTTT.